Below are 30 T cell receptor beta chains sequenced from a single sample in a study of cytomegalovirus exposure and HLA in healthy donors. The PCR contained 60 Vbeta and 13 Jbeta primers. TCRdb keeps only in-frame clones here, not all; method: immunoSEQ multiplex PCR. Of 180,000 or so clones in the sample, approximately 79% were seen once. The sequencing input was PBMCs. These receptors were collected from a man aged 45-60 years in good health and CMV-seropositive.

V usage is TRBV27 and J usage is TRBJ2-7; tentatively, D is TRBD1 (6 bases). V was clipped by 3 bases and J by 1 base, with 7 bases between them. The CDR3 loop spans 13 amino acids. The germline CDR1 and CDR2 sequences are MNHEY and SMNVEV (reference sequence). CDR3 residues: CASSLDRSYEQYF. The CDR3 nucleotides are TGTGCCAGCAGTTTGGACAGATCCTACGAGCAGTACTTC.

This chain connects TRBV6-6 to TRBJ2-5; 11 bases are shared with TRBD1. The length of the CDR3 is 16 residues. Trimming removed 4 bases from V and 5 bases from J; junction bases left unmatched: 9. The germline gives CDR1 MNHNY, CDR2 SVGAGI (reference sequence). CDR3 residues: CASSFPRTGGRETQYF. CDR3 DNA sequence: TGTGCCAGCAGTTTCCCGAGGACAGGGGGCCGGGAGACCCAGTACTTC.

V is TRBV6-5 and J is TRBJ2-3; D is possibly TRBD2 (6 bases). This CDR3 region has 15 residues. The germline V gene encodes CDR1 MNHEY and CDR2 SVGAGI. V was shortened by 2 bases and J by 2 bases, with 11 bases between the two germline ends. The CDR3 DNA follows: TGTGCCAGCAGTTACGGGGGGAGCGACACAGATACGCAGTATTTT. Translation gives CASSYGGSDTDTQYF.

The V gene is TRBV7-3, the J gene TRBJ2-6, with a possible D match to TRBD2 (7 bases). From germline, CDR1 is SGHTA and CDR2 FQGTGA. The CDR3 sequence is 18 residues long. Trimming removed 1 base from V and 4 bases from J, with 17 bases in between. DNA of the CDR3: TGTGCCAGCAGCTTAATGGTGGGGGGGCCGAGGGGGGCCAACGTCCTGACTTTC. Residues: CASSLMVGGPRGANVLTF.

The chain joins TRBV7-2 to TRBJ2-5; D may be TRBD2 (7 bases). Germline assignment: CDR1 SGHTA and CDR2 FQGNSA. This CDR3 has 15 residues. V lost 3 bases to trimming and J lost 1 base, with 12 bases between them. The CDR3 nucleotides are TGTGCCAGCAGCTTCGTCGGGGGGCCCCAAGAGACCCAGTACTTC. Residues: CASSFVGGPQETQYF.

This clone was detected once. V gene TRBV9 combines with J gene TRBJ2-3; D not resolved. CDR1 is SGDLS and CDR2 is YYNGEE in the germline V gene. V lost 0 bases, J lost 1 base, and 12 bases lay in between. The CDR3 loop spans 16 amino acids. This CDR3 reads CASSVVVVPGTDTQYF. Written as DNA, the CDR3 is TGTGCCAGCAGCGTAGTTGTCGTGCCGGGCACAGATACGCAGTATTTT.

This chain joins TRBV19 and TRBJ2-3; tentative D call: TRBD1 (5 bases). In germline, CDR1 is LNHDA, CDR2 SQIVND (reference sequence). V dropped 10 bases and J dropped 3 bases, with 14 bases sitting between them. There are 13 residues in the CDR3. The CDR3 bases are TGTGCCACATGCCAGTCAGGGACAGATACGCAGTATTTT. Translation gives CATCQSGTDTQYF.

The V and J genes are TRBV28 and TRBJ1-5; D gene unclear. The CDR3 is made up of 14 amino acids. The germline CDR1 and CDR2 sequences are MDHEN and SYDVKM. V was trimmed by 2 bases and J by 2 bases, leaving 7 bases between them. CDR3 residues: CASSLAQGNQPQHF. DNA for the CDR3: TGTGCCAGCAGTTTAGCGCAGGGCAATCAGCCCCAGCATTTT. The full variable domain, with the rest looked up from reference TRBV28 and TRBJ1-5, is DVKVTQSSRYLVKRTGEKVFLECVQDMDHENMFWYRQDPGLGLRLIYFSYDVKMKEKGDIPEGYSVSREKKERFSLILESASTNQTSMYLCASSLAQGNQPQHFGDGTRLSIL.

This clone is a singleton in its sample. The V and J genes are TRBV29-1 and TRBJ1-2; D might be TRBD1 (6 bases). Germline V lookup: CDR1 SQVTM, CDR2 ANQGSEA. The CDR3 has 13 residues. V lost 6 bases to trimming and J lost 8 bases, with 19 bases between them. CDR3 region: CSVTILGALGYTF. CDR3 DNA sequence: TGCAGCGTGACCATTTTGGGGGCGCTAGGCTACACCTTC.

V gene TRBV28 combines with J gene TRBJ1-2, with 7 bases fitting TRBD1. In germline, CDR1 is MDHEN, CDR2 SYDVKM. The CDR3 consists of 15 residues. V gave up 3 bases and J gave up 6 bases; unmatched junction bases: 10. CDR3 sequence reads: CASSFLGQLTDGYTF. The CDR3 bases are TGTGCCAGCAGTTTTTTGGGACAGCTAACGGATGGCTACACCTTC.

This rearrangement joins TRBV30 to TRBJ1-2, with a weak D call TRBD1 (6 bases). The germline V gene has CDR1 GTSNPN and CDR2 SVGIG (reference sequence). The germline V and J ends were trimmed by 0 bases and 2 bases, with 19 bases remaining between them. The CDR3 has 17 amino acids. The CDR3 sequence: CAWSVPEGQIFNYGYTF. CDR3 nucleotide sequence: TGTGCCTGGAGTGTACCCGAAGGACAGATTTTCAACTATGGCTACACCTTC.

This rearrangement joins TRBV28 to TRBJ1-6; no reliable D call. This CDR3 comprises 14 residues. Per the germline V gene, CDR1 is MDHEN and CDR2 is SYDVKM. Deletions cut 6 bases from V and 7 bases from J, with 13 bases between. CDR3 sequence reads: CASSRGLRNSPLHF. The CDR3 DNA reads as TGTGCCAGCAGCCGGGGTCTGAGGAATTCACCCCTCCACTTT.

This chain uses TRBV28 with TRBJ1-4; 7 positions match TRBD1. This CDR3 has 13 amino acids. Germline trimming cut 7 bases from V and 8 bases from J; bases unmatched to any gene: 7. Germline loops: CDR1 MDHEN, CDR2 SYDVKM. Here the CDR3 reads CASKDRAKEKLFF. For the CDR3, the DNA is TGTGCCAGCAAAGACAGGGCCAAAGAAAAACTGTTTTTT.

This chain links TRBV6-4 with TRBJ2-7; 7 nucleotides line up with TRBD1. The CDR3 covers 15 residues. Germline CDR1 MRHNA, CDR2 SNTAGT. The junction had 10 bases not matched to a gene; V was cut back by 5 bases and J by 3 bases. CDR3 DNA sequence: TGTGCCAGCAGTTACACCTGGACAGGTAACTACGAGCAGTACTTC. Its translation is CASSYTWTGNYEQYF.

V is TRBV18 and J is TRBJ1-1; weak D call: TRBD1 (5 bases). V dropped 8 bases and J dropped 2 bases, with 15 bases sitting between them. The CDR3 totals 14 residues. CDR1 KGHSH and CDR2 LQKENI come from the germline V gene. The CDR3: CASPSTGLNTEAFF. In nucleotides, the CDR3 is TGTGCCAGCCCCTCCACAGGCTTAAACACTGAAGCTTTCTTT. Filled out from reference TRBV18 and TRBJ1-1, the complete variable domain reads NAGVMQNPRHLVRRRGQEARLRCSPMKGHSHVYWYRQLPEEGLKFMVYLQKENIIDESGMPKERFSAEFPKEGPSILRIQQVVRGDSAAYFCASPSTGLNTEAFFGQGTRLTVV.

The chain carries TRBV7-2 and TRBJ2-7; 7 bases fit TRBD1. The CDR3 covers 15 residues. From germline, CDR1 is SGHTA and CDR2 FQGNSA. V trimming: 1 base; J trimming: 3 bases; junction bases outside the gene matches: 6. CDR3 DNA: TGTGCCAGCAGCTTAGACAGGGGTGGCGTCTACGAGCAGTACTTC. Its protein product is CASSLDRGGVYEQYF.

This clone was detected a few times. The chain is built from TRBV4-1 and TRBJ2-3; 9 positions match TRBD1. From germline, CDR1 is MGHRA and CDR2 YSYEKL. The CDR3 is made up of 14 amino acids. The V and J ends lost 3 bases and 5 bases, in that order; junction bases with no gene match: 3. CDR3 sequence: CASSQGQGIDTQYF. CDR3 DNA: TGCGCCAGCAGCCAGGGACAGGGTATAGATACGCAGTATTTT.

This clone was detected once. This chain uses TRBV7-8 with TRBJ1-1, with D possibly being TRBD1 (5 bases). The CDR3 sequence is 12 residues long. Germline CDR1 SGHVS, CDR2 FQNEAQ. V gave up 5 bases and J gave up 7 bases, with 11 bases separating them. The CDR3 DNA reads TGTGCCAGCAGCCCAGGGTACCTTGAAGCTTTCTTT. Its translation: CASSPGYLEAFF.

The chain joins TRBV9 to TRBJ1-5; no firm D call. The ends were cut back, 0 bases at V and 6 bases at J, with 7 bases in the middle. The CDR3 length is 13 residues. Germline CDR1 and CDR2: SGDLS and YYNGEE. CDR3 DNA sequence: TGTGCCAGCAGCGTAGATGAGGGTCAGCCCCAGCATTTT. This gives the protein CASSVDEGQPQHF.

The gene calls are TRBV19 and TRBJ2-5, with D possibly TRBD1 on 6 matching bases. The V gene's germline CDR1 is LNHDA and CDR2 SQIVND (reference sequence). This CDR3 is built from 15 residues. The V gene lost 10 bases and the J gene lost 1 base, with 19 bases spanning the gap. CDR3 residues: CATTGARGTQETQYF. CDR3 nucleotides: TGTGCCACCACGGGTGCGAGGGGGACCCAAGAGACCCAGTACTTC. The variable domain in full, with the rest retrieved from reference TRBV19 and TRBJ2-5, is DGGITQSPKYLFRKEGQNVTLSCEQNLNHDAMYWYRQDPGQGLRLIYYSQIVNDFQKGDIAEGYSVSREKKESFPLTVTSAQKNPTAFYLCATTGARGTQETQYFGPGTRLLVL.

The V gene is TRBV11-2, the J gene TRBJ1-6; D not resolved. In germline, CDR1 is SGHAT, CDR2 FQNNGV. There are 13 residues in the CDR3. Trimming took 1 base from V and 8 from J, leaving 6 bases between them. CDR3 loop: CASSLGEDSPLHF. The DNA of the CDR3 is TGTGCCAGCAGCTTAGGAGAGGATTCACCCCTCCACTTT.

The chain carries TRBV4-2 and TRBJ1-2, with 7 bases identical to TRBD1. Trimming at V came to 11 bases and at J to 1 base, leaving 7 bases not matched to a gene. The CDR3 length is 13 residues. Per germline, CDR1 LGHNA and CDR2 YNFKEQ. The CDR3 coding sequence is TGTGCCGTAAACAGGGGCGGTAACTATGGCTACACCTTC. This encodes CAVNRGGNYGYTF.

This sequence joins TRBV27 and TRBJ2-7; 9 bases are shared with TRBD1. In germline, CDR1 is MNHEY, CDR2 SMNVEV (reference sequence). This CDR3 has 14 residues. V shed 3 bases and J 4 bases; nucleotides not matched to a gene: 4. CDR3 sequence reads: CASSFTGGAYEQYF. In DNA, the CDR3 is TGTGCCAGCAGTTTTACAGGGGGCGCTTACGAGCAGTACTTC.

CDR3 in DNA: TGTGCCAGCAGCTCGGGGACTAGCGGGGGGTCGATCCAAGAGACCCAGTACTTC. Encoded protein: CASSSGTSGGSIQETQYF. The V call is TRBV13, the J call TRBJ2-5; 15 bases are a match to TRBD2. V was pared by 4 bases and J by 1 base, with 7 bases of the junction left unmatched. From germline, CDR1 is PRHDT and CDR2 FYEKMQ (reference sequence). The CDR3 spans 18 residues.

Here the CDR3 reads CASSLGLGVNTGELFF. The CDR3 nucleotides read TGTGCCAGCAGCTTAGGTCTGGGAGTAAACACCGGGGAGCTGTTTTTT. The V and J genes are TRBV7-2 and TRBJ2-2; D is possibly TRBD2 (5 bases). Trimming removed 1 base at V and 2 bases at J, with 11 bases between. Germline CDR1 and CDR2: SGHTA and FQGNSA. The CDR3 consists of 16 residues.

The chain couples TRBV28 to TRBJ1-5, with D perhaps matching TRBD1 (6 bases). This CDR3 region has 13 residues. Germline lookup yields CDR1 MDHEN and CDR2 SYDVKM. V was cut by 5 bases and J by 6 bases, with 11 bases left in between. The CDR3 sequence is CASSAQGSQPQHF. DNA of the CDR3: TGTGCCAGCAGTGCACAGGGAAGTCAGCCCCAGCATTTT.

The V and J genes are TRBV19 and TRBJ1-5, with D hard to call. Germline CDR1 LNHDA, CDR2 SQIVND (reference sequence). Trimming shortened V by 7 bases and J by 7 bases, and 17 bases separated the two germline ends. This CDR3 has 14 amino acids. The CDR3 DNA follows: TGTGCCAGTAAAGGACCGACTACAAAACAGCCCCAGCATTTT. Translation gives CASKGPTTKQPQHF.

The chain combines TRBV9 with TRBJ2-1, with TRBD2 identical over 7 bases. CDR1 and CDR2 (germline): SGDLS, YYNGEE. V shed 4 bases and J 6 bases; nucleotides not matched to a gene: 10. The CDR3 totals 15 residues. The CDR3 loop reads CASSKGGGGTNEQFF. CDR3 bases: TGTGCCAGCAGCAAAGGCGGCGGGGGAACCAATGAGCAGTTCTTC.

This clone was picked up a small number of times. The V call is TRBV5-1, the J call TRBJ2-5; D may be TRBD1 (5 bases). The CDR3 runs 15 residues. Germline V CDR1 and CDR2: SGHRS, YFSETQ. The V end was cut by 1 base, the J end by 4 bases, with 14 bases between. This chain's CDR3 is CASSLTPQGGETQYF. Written as DNA, the CDR3 is TGCGCCAGCAGCTTGACCCCCCAGGGTGGAGAGACCCAGTACTTC.

This rearrangement joins TRBV4-1 to TRBJ1-6, with 8 bases lining up with TRBD1. The V gene's germline CDR1 is MGHRA and CDR2 YSYEKL. V trimming: 3 bases; J trimming: 8 bases; junction bases outside the gene matches: 3. The CDR3 length is 14 residues. CDR3 DNA sequence: TGCGCCAGCAGCCAGGGACAGGCTGATTCACCCCTCCACTTT. Its protein is CASSQGQADSPLHF.